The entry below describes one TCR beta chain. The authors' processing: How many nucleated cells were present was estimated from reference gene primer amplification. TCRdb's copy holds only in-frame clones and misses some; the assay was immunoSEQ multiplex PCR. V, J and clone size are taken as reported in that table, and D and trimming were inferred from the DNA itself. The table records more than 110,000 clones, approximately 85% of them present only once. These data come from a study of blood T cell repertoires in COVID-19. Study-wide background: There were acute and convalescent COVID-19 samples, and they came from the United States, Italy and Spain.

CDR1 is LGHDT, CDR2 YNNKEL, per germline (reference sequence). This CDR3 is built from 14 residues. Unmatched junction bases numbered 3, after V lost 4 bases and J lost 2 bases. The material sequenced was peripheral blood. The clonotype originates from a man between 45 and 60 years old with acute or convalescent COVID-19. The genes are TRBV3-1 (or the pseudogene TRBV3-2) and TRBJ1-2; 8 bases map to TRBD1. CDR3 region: CASSPQGANYGYTF. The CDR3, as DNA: TGTGCCAGCAGCCCCCAGGGGGCCAACTATGGCTACACCTTC.